The next 13 T cell receptor beta chains were all read from a single sample in a study of cytomegalovirus exposure and HLA in healthy donors. PCR employed 60 Vbeta and 13 Jbeta primers. Clones were sequenced by immunoSEQ multiplex PCR, and TCRdb holds only the in-frame ones, with some missing. The sample has 90,000 to 100,000 clones, about 81% seen once. Sequenced sample: PBMCs. Source of these receptors: a man aged 35 to 55 in good health and CMV-seronegative.

V and J are TRBV27 and TRBJ1-2, with 9 bases matching TRBD1. J was trimmed by 7 bases and V by 5 bases; bases with no gene match: 2. The length of the CDR3 is 12 residues. Per the germline V gene, CDR1 is MNHEY and CDR2 is SMNVEV (reference sequence). Here the CDR3 reads CASSLDRGGYTF. DNA of the CDR3: TGTGCCAGCAGTCTGGACAGGGGTGGCTACACCTTC.

The chain recombines TRBV5-5 with TRBJ1-1; 9 nucleotides agree with TRBD1. Germline CDR1 SGHKS, CDR2 YYEKEE (reference sequence). The junction had 17 bases not matched to a gene; V was cut back by 4 bases and J by 4 bases. CDR3 length: 18 amino acids. CDR3 DNA sequence: TGTGCCAGCAGCCCGATTAACCGGGACAGGGTAATCGGCACTGAAGCTTTCTTT. This sequence encodes CASSPINRDRVIGTEAFF.

This clone was observed a single time. The chain recombines TRBV2 with TRBJ1-1; D gene unclear. V was shortened by 4 bases and J by 2 bases, with 8 bases between the two germline ends. CDR3 length equals 13 residues. Germline CDR1 reads SNHLY; CDR2 reads FYNNEI. Here the CDR3 reads CASSVGSNTEAFF. The CDR3 nucleotides are TGTGCCAGCAGTGTGGGCAGCAACACTGAAGCTTTCTTT. The full variable domain, with the rest looked up from reference TRBV2 and TRBJ1-1, is EPEVTQTPSHQVTQMGQEVILRCVPISNHLYFYWYRQILGQKVEFLVSFYNNEISEKSEIFDDQFSVERPDGSNFTLKIRSTKLEDSAMYFCASSVGSNTEAFFGQGTRLTVV.

This clone occurred a few times. The V and J genes are TRBV5-1 and TRBJ2-5, with 8 bases identical to TRBD2. The CDR3 has 15 amino acids. Looked up from germline, CDR1 is SGHRS and CDR2 is YFSETQ. After removal of 6 bases from V and 1 base from J, the junction contained 8 bases not matched to a gene. DNA for the CDR3: TGCGCCAGCAACAGGCGGGGGGAGCGCCAAGAGACCCAGTACTTC. Translating gives CASNRRGERQETQYF.

The rearrangement uses TRBV19 and TRBJ2-1; 12 bases match TRBD1. This CDR3 has 17 amino acids. In germline, CDR1 is LNHDA, CDR2 SQIVND (reference sequence). Losses at the gene ends were 7 bases for V and 8 bases for J; bases not matched to a gene: 15. The CDR3 nucleotides read TGTGCCAGTACCCCCGGGACAGGGGGCGTTGTACGTCATGAGCAGTTCTTC. This sequence encodes CASTPGTGGVVRHEQFF.

This chain links TRBV18 with TRBJ1-2; maybe TRBD1 (5 bases). The ends were cut back, 2 bases at V and 3 bases at J, with 13 bases in the middle. Per the germline V gene, CDR1 is KGHSH and CDR2 is LQKENI. The CDR3 covers 15 residues. CDR3 nucleotide sequence: TGTGCCAGCTCACCAACGGGGGGTGAATACTATGGCTACACCTTC. Its protein product is CASSPTGGEYYGYTF. The full variable domain, in which reference TRBV18 and TRBJ1-2 provide the parts outside the CDR3, is NAGVMQNPRHLVRRRGQEARLRCSPMKGHSHVYWYRQLPEEGLKFMVYLQKENIIDESGMPKERFSAEFPKEGPSILRIQQVVRGDSAAYFCASSPTGGEYYGYTFGSGTRLTVV.

The chain's CDR3 is CASSSPGSSYEQYF. The CDR3 nucleotides read TGTGCCAGCAGTTCTCCTGGGAGCTCCTACGAGCAGTACTTC. This chain links TRBV28 with TRBJ2-7; D may be TRBD2 (5 bases). Germline CDR1 and CDR2: MDHEN and SYDVKM. Trimming took off 4 bases at V and 0 bases at J, with 10 bases between the two ends. This CDR3 region has 14 residues. The variable domain in full, with the rest retrieved from reference TRBV28 and TRBJ2-7, is DVKVTQSSRYLVKRTGEKVFLECVQDMDHENMFWYRQDPGLGLRLIYFSYDVKMKEKGDIPEGYSVSREKKERFSLILESASTNQTSMYLCASSSPGSSYEQYFGPGTRLTVT.

The chain combines TRBV19 with TRBJ2-3, with a weak D call TRBD2 (7 bases). Trimming took off 0 bases at V and 5 bases at J, with 18 bases between the two ends. CDR1 is LNHDA and CDR2 is SQIVND in the germline V gene (reference sequence). This CDR3 is built from 17 residues. CDR3 sequence (DNA): TGTGCCAGTAGTATAGATCCGGCGGGGGCCCTAAGAGATACGCAGTATTTT. This encodes CASSIDPAGALRDTQYF.

The CDR3: CASSYRTGDRTEAFF. The CDR3 region has the DNA TGTGCCAGCAGTTACCGGACAGGGGATCGAACTGAAGCTTTCTTT. V is TRBV6-5 and J is TRBJ1-1; 9 bases are a match to TRBD1. J was trimmed by 5 bases and V by 2 bases; bases with no gene match: 6. CDR3 length: 15 residues. Germline assignment: CDR1 MNHEY and CDR2 SVGAGI.

The chain carries TRBV21-1 and TRBJ2-5; the D segment call TRBD1 is taken from the table without a DNA check. TRBV21-1 is reported as a pseudogene. The CDR3 runs to 16 residues. The CDR3 spells CASSTRRQVRKGTQYF. The CDR3 DNA reads as TGTGCCAGCAGCACGCGAAGACAGGTGCGTAAAGGGACCCAGTACTTC.

This clone was found a few times. This rearrangement joins TRBV25-1 to TRBJ2-1, with D possibly matching TRBD2 (6 bases). CDR1 and CDR2 (germline): MGHDK, SYGVNS. The CDR3 loop spans 12 amino acids. Trimming took off 9 bases at V and 7 bases at J, with 13 bases between the two ends. The CDR3 is CASEGAGNEQFF. For the CDR3, the DNA is TGTGCCAGTGAAGGGGCGGGGAATGAGCAGTTCTTC. The whole variable domain, filled in from reference TRBV25-1 and TRBJ2-1, reads EADIYQTPRYLVIGTGKKITLECSQTMGHDKMYWYQQDPGMELHLIHYSYGVNSTEKGDLSSESTVSRIRTEHFPLTLESARPSHTSQYLCASEGAGNEQFFGPGTRLTVL.

This sequence joins TRBV30 and TRBJ2-1, with unresolved D. V lost 5 bases to trimming and J lost 11 bases, with 13 bases between them. There are 11 residues in the CDR3. Germline V lookup: CDR1 GTSNPN, CDR2 SVGIG (reference sequence). The CDR3 region is CAWGDSNKQFF. The CDR3 DNA sequence: TGTGCCTGGGGAGACTCGAATAAGCAGTTCTTC.

This clone was counted between two and nine times. The chain combines TRBV5-8 with TRBJ1-1, with a weak D call TRBD1 (5 bases). This CDR3 comprises 14 residues. Germline lookup yields CDR1 SGHTS and CDR2 YDEGEE. V was shortened by 0 bases and J by 7 bases, with 13 bases between the two germline ends. CDR3 protein: CASSLEGVQSEAFF. The CDR3 DNA follows: TGTGCCAGCAGCTTGGAAGGGGTACAGAGTGAAGCTTTCTTT.